Listed below are T cell receptor beta chains from one sample, sequenced in a study of Ad26.COV2.S vaccination and SARS-CoV-2 variants. Some clones are missing from TCRdb's copy, which holds only in-frame ones; the method was immunoSEQ multiplex PCR. Of roughly 700,000 clones listed, roughly 90% are singletons. Sample: peripheral blood, taken in a trial of Ad26.COV2.S vaccine versus placebo. The source of these receptors is a person between 18 and 65 years old who received the Ad26.COV2.S COVID-19 vaccine or a placebo. The CDR3 runs from the conserved cysteine through the conserved F or W. D genes are given only for firm matches. The size entry is marked missing in some rows and otherwise reads once, few, many or a size class.

DNA,CDR3,V,J,size,D
TGCGCCAGCAGCCCGGGGGTTAGCAATCAGCCCCAGCATTTT,CASSPGVSNQPQHF,TRBV5-1,TRBJ1-5,few,-
TGTGCCAGCAGGATAGGGGGCGCGGGCAATCAGCCCCAGCATTTT,CASRIGGAGNQPQHF,TRBV6-5,TRBJ1-5,once,TRBD1
TGCGCCAGCAGCTTACTACCGGGACAGGGACTGGAGAGCTACGAGCAGTACTTC,CASSLLPGQGLESYEQYF,TRBV5-1,TRBJ2-7,-,TRBD1
TGCGCCAGCAGCTTAAGGACAGGAGTAGGAAACACCATATATTTT,CASSLRTGVGNTIYF,TRBV5-1,TRBJ1-3,-,TRBD1
TGTGCCAGCAGCCTCCTAGGGTCCCTTAATGAAAAACTGTTTTTT,CASSLLGSLNEKLFF,TRBV3-1/TRBV3-2,TRBJ1-4,-,-
TGTGCCAGCAGCTTGGAGGAGGGGGGGTACACTGAAGCTTTCTTT,CASSLEEGGYTEAFF,TRBV5-4,TRBJ1-1,few,-
TGTGCCAGCAGTCCGGGACCGCGCTATGGCTACACCTTC,CASSPGPRYGYTF,TRBV27,TRBJ1-2,-,-
TGCAGCGTTGAAACAGGGCAGAACACTGAAGCTTTCTTT,CSVETGQNTEAFF,TRBV29-1,TRBJ1-1,-,-
TGTGCCAGCAGTCGGTGGACAGGGCCCTCCGGCTACGAGCAGTACTTC,CASSRWTGPSGYEQYF,TRBV28,TRBJ2-7,few,TRBD1
TGTGCCATCAGTGCGATACAGGGACCCTACGAGCAGTACTTC,CAISAIQGPYEQYF,TRBV10-3,TRBJ2-7,-,-
TGTGCCAGTAGTATCTCCGACCAAGAGACCCAGTACTTC,CASSISDQETQYF,TRBV19,TRBJ2-5,-,-
TGTGCCAGCAGGGGGAGCGGGGGGCTGACCGGGGAGCTGTTTTTT,CASRGSGGLTGELFF,TRBV6-5,TRBJ2-2,-,TRBD2
TGTGCCAGCAGCCAACCCGACAGGGAGGGTTCACCCCTCCACTTT,CASSQPDREGSPLHF,TRBV4-2,TRBJ1-6,-,TRBD1
TGTGCCAGCAGCTTCCGGGGGAGGCCCAACTACGAGCAGTACTTC,CASSFRGRPNYEQYF,TRBV5-4,TRBJ2-7,-,-
TGTGCCAGCAGCGTAGACCCTTCCAGTTATAACGAGCAGTACTTC,CASSVDPSSYNEQYF,TRBV9,TRBJ2-7,-,-
TGTGCCACCAGCAGAGATTCAAGGGTCGGCTATGGCTACACCTTC,CATSRDSRVGYGYTF,TRBV15,TRBJ1-2,-,-
TGTGCCAGCAGCCAGTGGGACCTTAATGAGCAGTTCTTC,CASSQWDLNEQFF,TRBV3-1/TRBV3-2,TRBJ2-1,-,-
TGTGCCAGCAGCTCCAATACTTTAGCGGGGGGGCGGTATGAGCAGTTCTTC,CASSSNTLAGGRYEQFF,TRBV7-9,TRBJ2-1,-,TRBD2
TGTGCCAGCTCACCATACTCACAGGCCGGGGAGCTGTTTTTT,CASSPYSQAGELFF,TRBV18,TRBJ2-2,-,-
TGTGCCAGCAGAGCTAGCGGGAATACAGATACGCAGTATTTT,CASRASGNTDTQYF,TRBV2,TRBJ2-3,-,TRBD2
TGTGCCAGCAGGGGGACTAGCGGGGGGACAGATACGCAGTATTTT,CASRGTSGGTDTQYF,TRBV28,TRBJ2-3,-,TRBD2
TGTGCCAGCAGTGAAGCCAGCGGGAGCTCCTACGAGCAGTACTTC,CASSEASGSSYEQYF,TRBV2,TRBJ2-7,-,TRBD2
TGCGCCAGCAGCTCTCAGGGGGTGGGTTACAATGAGCAGTTCTTC,CASSSQGVGYNEQFF,TRBV5-1,TRBJ2-1,once,TRBD1
TGTGCCAGCAGCAAGCCGGGCCCCGACGCGTCTGGGTCCTACAATGAGCAGTTCTTC,CASSKPGPDASGSYNEQFF,TRBV7-6,TRBJ2-1,-,-
TGCGCCAGCAGCTTGAAATTCCTTGGGACAGGCGAACAAGAGACCCAGTACTTC,CASSLKFLGTGEQETQYF,TRBV5-1,TRBJ2-5,-,TRBD1
TGTGCCAGCAGCTCTCCCCCGGGACAGGCTTTCCATGGCTACACCTTC,CASSSPPGQAFHGYTF,TRBV7-2,TRBJ1-2,-,TRBD1
TGTGCCATCAGTGGGTCCCTAGCGGTGGGGACCGGGGAGCTGTTTTTT,CAISGSLAVGTGELFF,TRBV10-3,TRBJ2-2,-,TRBD2
TGTGCCAGCAGCTTAGACGGGTGGAACGACAATGAGCAGTTCTTC,CASSLDGWNDNEQFF,TRBV7-6,TRBJ2-1,-,-
TGTGCCAGCAGCCCCCGGGACAGGGGGCGGACTGGGGGAAACACCATATATTTT,CASSPRDRGRTGGNTIYF,TRBV3-1/TRBV3-2,TRBJ1-3,-,TRBD1
TGTGCCAGTAGTATAGCGACAGGGGGCGGGTTAGGGGCCAACGTCCTGACTTTC,CASSIATGGGLGANVLTF,TRBV19,TRBJ2-6,-,TRBD1